Sequencing of this T cell receptor beta chain was carried out in a study of blood T cell repertoires in COVID-19. Whole-study context: Sites across the United States, Italy and Spain contributed samples from acute and convalescent COVID-19. Sample material is recorded as cDNA or gDNA derived from T cells, B-cell-depleted T cells, or PBMCs.

The CDR3 extends over 11 amino acids. CDR1 is SGDLS and CDR2 is YYNGEE in the germline V gene. Between the trimmed V and J ends, which lost 5 bases and 8 bases, there was a span of 8 bases. Note on this clone: The sample has other DNA sequences that encode this CDR3 too.

How the authors handled the data: Reference gene primer amplification yielded estimated nucleated cell counts. The method was immunoSEQ multiplex PCR; TCRdb's version includes in-frame clones alone and lacks a portion of them. V, J and clone size are taken as reported in that table, and D and trimming were inferred from the DNA itself. The profile covers roughly 280,000 clones, with around 87% appearing a single time and 3.6% taken by the ten largest. Sequencing input: peripheral blood. The receptor was isolated from a man between 18 and 35 years old with active or convalescent COVID-19. The chain couples TRBV9 to TRBJ1-3; no clear D gene. Here the CDR3 DNA reads TGTGCCAGCAGGAGCGGGGACACCATATATTTT. As protein: CASRSGDTIYF.